The entry below gives a single T cell receptor (beta chain) sequence along with its context. These data belong to a study of cytomegalovirus exposure and HLA in healthy donors. V lost 5 bases and J lost 4, with 14 bases in between. Germline values: CDR1 SGHDN, CDR2 FVKESK. This CDR3 spans 14 amino acids. The PCR ran on 60 Vbeta and 13 Jbeta primers. Clones were sequenced by immunoSEQ multiplex PCR, and TCRdb holds only the in-frame ones, with some missing. The sample features approximately 82,000 clones, with 1.4% to 1.5% in its top ten. Sample: PBMCs. The origin of this receptor is a woman aged 60-75 years in good health and CMV-seronegative. The rearrangement joins TRBV14 to TRBJ2-5; a weak D match, TRBD2 (5 bases). CDR3 protein: CASSEVAGSETQYF. Here the CDR3 DNA reads TGTGCCAGCAGCGAGGTGGCGGGTTCAGAGACCCAGTACTTC.